Listed below are T cell receptor beta chains from one sample, sequenced in a study of cytotoxic CD8 clonotypes in ibrutinib-treated CLL. Sequencing was performed with immunoSEQ multiplex PCR; in TCRdb, only in-frame clones are kept and a portion is missing. The profile shows fewer than 45,000 clones, about two thirds of them singletons. The material sequenced was PBMCs, taken at disease progression, from a patient treated with ibrutinib. These receptor sequences come from a human donor with chronic lymphocytic leukemia. CDR3s include the opening cysteine and the closing phenylalanine or tryptophan. A D gene is named only where the DNA matches it firmly. Size is omitted from some rows. Given values are once, few, many or a class for expanded clones.

TGTGCCAGCAGCTTAGTCTTTGAAAAACTGTTTTTT CASSLVFEKLFF TRBJ1-4 TRBV7-9 NA once 12
TGTGCCAGCAGCCTGGGGGGCGGGGGGTACCAAGAGACCCAGTACTTC CASSLGGGGYQETQYF TRBJ2-5 TRBV5-4 TRBD2 NA 16
TGCGCCAGCAGCCAAATAGACCACTCCTACAATGAGCAGTTCTTC CASSQIDHSYNEQFF TRBJ2-1 TRBV4-1 NA few 15
TGTGCCAGTAGTATGGAGACAGGGTACTACTATGGCTACACCTTC CASSMETGYYYGYTF TRBJ1-2 TRBV19 TRBD1 once 15
TGTGCCAGCAGGGAACACACGGGGTCTGGACGGAATGAGCAGTTCTTC CASREHTGSGRNEQFF TRBJ2-1 TRBV2 NA few 16
TGTGCCAGCTCACCAACTAGCACCTACGAGCAGTACTTC CASSPTSTYEQYF TRBJ2-7 TRBV18 NA NA 13
TGTGCCAGCAGCTTAGAGATGGGCACCGGGGAGCTGTTTTTT CASSLEMGTGELFF TRBJ2-2 TRBV7-6 NA NA 14
TGTGCCAGTAGATCAGAAATAATTAGCAATCAGCCCCAGCATTTT CASRSEIISNQPQHF TRBJ1-5 TRBV19 NA NA 15
TGTGCCAGCACAGACACGAACACAGATACGCAGTATTTT CASTDTNTDTQYF TRBJ2-3 TRBV6-1 NA NA 13
TGTGCCAGCAGTGGAGTCTACGAGCAGTACTTC CASSGVYEQYF TRBJ2-7 TRBV25-1 NA NA 11
TGTGCCAGCGCGGGACAGGCTAACTCTGGGGCCAACGTCCTGACTTTC CASAGQANSGANVLTF TRBJ2-6 TRBV27 TRBD1 few 16
TGCGCCAGCAGCTTGGCGGGGATAAGAGACTATGGCTACACCTTC CASSLAGIRDYGYTF TRBJ1-2 TRBV5-1 NA NA 15
TGCGCCAGCAGCCAAGATGGGACAGGTTTCTCCTACGAGCAGTACTTC CASSQDGTGFSYEQYF TRBJ2-7 TRBV4-1 TRBD1 many 16
TGTGCCAGCAGCGACGGGACCGTTCATTCCTACGAGCAGTACTTC CASSDGTVHSYEQYF TRBJ2-7 TRBV6-5 NA NA 15
TGTGCCAGCAGCCAGTTTGGGGGAGGTGGCTACACCTTC CASSQFGGGGYTF TRBJ1-2 TRBV9 NA few 13
TGTGCCAGTAGTATAGATGGGCTAGCGGGGAGTGAGCAGTTCTTC CASSIDGLAGSEQFF TRBJ2-1 TRBV19 TRBD2 NA 15
TGTGCCAGTAGTATGTTGGACAGAAGCTCCTATAATTCACCCCTCCACTTT CASSMLDRSSYNSPLHF TRBJ1-6 TRBV19 NA large 17
TGTGCCAGCAGCTTAGGCCCACGAGGAGATACGCAGTATTTT CASSLGPRGDTQYF TRBJ2-3 TRBV7-7 NA NA 14
TGTGCCAGCAGCCCCCGGAGAGGTCGGGACACCGGGGAGCTGTTTTTT CASSPRRGRDTGELFF TRBJ2-2 TRBV7-9 NA once 16
TGTGCCAGCAGCTTGGCCAGTGGGACAGCCTATGGCTACACCTTC CASSLASGTAYGYTF TRBJ1-2 TRBV5-4 TRBD1 NA 15
TGTGCCAGCAGTGAAATTCCCCCCCAGCCCCAGCATTTT CASSEIPPQPQHF TRBJ1-5 TRBV6-1 NA NA 13
TGTGCCAGCAGCCTATGGGACAGGGAGTCAGGCTACACCTTC CASSLWDRESGYTF TRBJ1-2 TRBV7-9 TRBD1 NA 14
TGTGCCAGCAGCTCCCCCCGGCGCGGGGGCTCAAACACCGGGGAGCTGTTTTTT CASSSPRRGGSNTGELFF TRBJ2-2 TRBV7-2 NA NA 18
TGTGCCAGCAGTTACTTGGGTGCGGGGGTCTCCTACGAGCAGTACTTC CASSYLGAGVSYEQYF TRBJ2-7 TRBV6-5 TRBD2 NA 16
TGTGCCAGCAGCTTAGCGTCGGGTGGGGTCGGCTTATTT CASSLASGGVGLF TRBJ1-6 TRBV7-2 NA few 13
TGTGCCAGCAGCCCGCAGGGGACTCACAATGAGCAGTTCTTC CASSPQGTHNEQFF TRBJ2-1 TRBV11-2 NA NA 14
TGTGCCAGCAGAACCGACATGAGCTATGGCTACACCTTC CASRTDMSYGYTF TRBJ1-2 TRBV6-1 NA NA 13
TGTGCCAGCTTTCCGACTAGCGGGGAAGAGACCCAGTACTTC CASFPTSGEETQYF TRBJ2-5 TRBV6-1 TRBD2 NA 14
TGTGCCAGCAGTGAATCCTTGGCAGGGGAAGCAGATACGCAGTATTTT CASSESLAGEADTQYF TRBJ2-3 TRBV25-1 NA NA 16
TGCGCCAGCAGTGGAGGCAGTTACAATGAGCAGTTCTTC CASSGGSYNEQFF TRBJ2-1 TRBV10-2 NA NA 13
TGCAGCGTTGACGGAACAGGGGGTGGATCAGATACGCAGTATTTT CSVDGTGGGSDTQYF TRBJ2-3 TRBV29-1 TRBD1 NA 15
TGTGCCAGCAGTTCCGGGGAAGCTTTCTTT CASSSGEAFF TRBJ1-1 TRBV7-9 NA NA 10
TGTGCCAGCGGATCGAGGTGGGCCGCTCTCTTC CASGSRWAALF TRBJ1-2 TRBV25-1 NA NA 11
TGTGCCACCGGGGGGTCATATGGCTACACCTTC CATGGSYGYTF TRBJ1-2 TRBV15 NA few 11
TGCGCCAGCAGCTTGGGGTTTGAGGGCTACACCTTC CASSLGFEGYTF TRBJ1-2 TRBV5-1 NA NA 12
TGTGCCAGCAGCGTAGCTACAGGGGCCCACTCAAACACCATATATTTT CASSVATGAHSNTIYF TRBJ1-3 TRBV9 TRBD1 NA 16
TGTGCTTCCGGGGAGGGGACAACTAATGAAAAACTGTTTTTT CASGEGTTNEKLFF TRBJ1-4 TRBV12-1 NA NA 14
TGTGCCAGTAAAACCACCGGGGGCACAGATACGCAGTATTTT CASKTTGGTDTQYF TRBJ2-3 TRBV19 NA NA 14
TGTGCCAGCTCACCCGACATACTCGGTAATTCACCCCTCCACTTT CASSPDILGNSPLHF TRBJ1-6 TRBV2 NA once 15
TGCGCCAGCAGCTTGGGACAGGGTCAGCCCCAGCATTTT CASSLGQGQPQHF TRBJ1-5 TRBV5-1 TRBD1 NA 13
TGCGCCAGCAGCTTGTCTTTTAGGACGGACCCAGGGGCCAACGTCCTGACTTTC CASSLSFRTDPGANVLTF TRBJ2-6 TRBV5-1 NA NA 18
TGTGCCAGTAGTTCCCTGGGAGCGGGGGGCCAGGCCGACAATGAGCAGTTCTTC CASSSLGAGGQADNEQFF TRBJ2-1 TRBV19 TRBD2 NA 18
TGCGCCAGCAGCTTGGGGACTAGCGGAGCATACAATGAGCAGTTCTTC CASSLGTSGAYNEQFF TRBJ2-1 TRBV5-1 TRBD2 NA 16
TGTGCCACCAGCAGACAAAAAATTAACTATGGCTACACCTTC CATSRQKINYGYTF TRBJ1-2 TRBV15 NA NA 14
TGTGCCAGCAGCCCTTTCGGGACGGTCATCGAGCAGTACTTC CASSPFGTVIEQYF TRBJ2-7 TRBV14 NA NA 14
TGCAGCGTTGTTGCAGGGGCCTACGAGCAGTACTTC CSVVAGAYEQYF TRBJ2-7 TRBV29-1 NA NA 12
TGTGCCAGCAGCCCGTCTCTGATGAACACTGAAGCTTTCTTT CASSPSLMNTEAFF TRBJ1-1 TRBV4-2 NA few 14
TGTGCCAGCAGCTCGGGGTTGGGGGGCTACACCTTC CASSSGLGGYTF TRBJ1-2 TRBV5-6 NA NA 12